One and the same sample provided the 15 T cell receptor beta chains below, sequenced in a study of blood T cell repertoires in COVID-19. Measured with immunoSEQ multiplex PCR; TCRdb has only the in-frame clones, and not every one. The sample includes fewer than 250,000 clones, approximately 80% of them seen just once. Sequenced sample: peripheral blood. The receptor source for this set is a woman in her seventies with acute or convalescent COVID-19.

The chain combines TRBV4-1 with TRBJ2-5; D call uncertain. Looked up from germline, CDR1 is MGHRA and CDR2 is YSYEKL. The CDR3 length is 13 residues. With 1 base removed from V and 2 bases from J, the gap between germline ends came to 5 bases. The CDR3 coding sequence is TGCGCCAGCAGCCAAGGAGGACAAGAGACCCAGTACTTC. Residues: CASSQGGQETQYF.

This chain uses TRBV7-2 with TRBJ2-5, with 7 bases identical to TRBD1. The CDR3 length is 14 residues. V gave up 5 bases and J gave up 4 bases; unmatched junction bases: 7. Germline V gives CDR1 SGHTA, CDR2 FQGNSA. Here the CDR3 reads CASSHYRGRETQYF. In DNA form, the CDR3 reads TGTGCCAGCAGCCATTACAGGGGTAGAGAGACCCAGTACTTC. Full variable domain (outside the CDR3, taken from reference TRBV7-2 and TRBJ2-5): GAGVSQSPSNKVTEKGKDVELRCDPISGHTALYWYRQSLGQGLEFLIYFQGNSAPDKSGLPSDRFSAERTGGSVSTLTIQRTQQEDSAVYLCASSHYRGRETQYFGPGTRLLVL.

The DNA of the CDR3 is TGTGCCAGCCGCGGGGGGGGCCTGTACGAGCAGTACTTC. Translated: CASRGGGLYEQYF. The chain employs TRBV14 and TRBJ2-7, with TRBD2 identical over 9 bases. The CDR3 consists of 13 residues. V lost 8 bases, J lost 4 bases, and 6 bases stayed unmatched. Germline V gene data show CDR1 as SGHDN and CDR2 as FVKESK.

The chain couples TRBV4-2 to TRBJ2-7; 9 positions agree with TRBD1. The CDR3 has 16 amino acids. In germline, CDR1 is LGHNA, CDR2 YNFKEQ. The J segment lost 5 bases and the V segment lost 0 bases, leaving 8 bases of the junction unmatched. CDR3 DNA sequence: TGTGCCAGCAGCCAAGAAAGGGGACAGGGAGCCAACGAGCAGTACTTC. Amino acids: CASSQERGQGANEQYF.

The V and J genes are TRBV19 and TRBJ1-5, with a weak D call TRBD1 (5 bases). CDR1 and CDR2 from the germline V gene are LNHDA and SQIVND (reference sequence). V gave up 7 bases and J gave up 0 bases, with 13 bases separating them. This CDR3 comprises 15 residues. CDR3 sequence (DNA): TGTGCCAGTAATAGACAGTTTTATAGCAATCAGCCCCAGCATTTT. This translates into CASNRQFYSNQPQHF.

The J gene is TRBJ2-2, the V gene TRBV15; the match to TRBD1 covers 9 bases. The CDR3 contains 17 residues. Losses at the gene ends were 1 base for V and 5 bases for J; bases not matched to a gene: 8. The germline CDR1 and CDR2 sequences are LNHNV and YYDKDF (reference sequence). The CDR3 DNA follows: TGTGCCACCAGCAGAGGGACAGGGGTAATGAGGACCGGGGAGCTGTTTTTT. Protein product: CATSRGTGVMRTGELFF.

This clone was counted a single time. The chain links TRBV7-9 to TRBJ1-6; TRBD1 matches 8 bases. Trimming at V came to 0 bases and at J to 6 bases, leaving 4 bases not matched to a gene. CDR3 length equals 16 residues. Germline V gene data show CDR1 as SEHNR and CDR2 as FQNEAQ (reference sequence). CDR3: CASSLASTGVNSPLHF. As DNA, the CDR3 is TGTGCCAGCAGCTTAGCGTCGACAGGGGTTAATTCACCCCTCCACTTT.

V is TRBV27 and J is TRBJ1-1; no reliable D call. The CDR3 spans 15 residues. Germline lookup yields CDR1 MNHEY and CDR2 SMNVEV (reference sequence). The ends were cut back, 2 bases at V and 11 bases at J, with 21 bases in the middle. CDR3 protein: CASSLGGLFGSRAFF. The DNA for the CDR3 is TGTGCCAGCAGTTTAGGAGGCTTGTTCGGATCTCGTGCTTTCTTT.

The chain couples TRBV7-9 to TRBJ2-3, with 11 bases aligning to TRBD2. This CDR3 is built from 14 residues. V was clipped by 3 bases and J by 9 bases; unmatched bases: 5. The germline V gene encodes CDR1 SEHNR and CDR2 FQNEAQ (reference sequence). The DNA for the CDR3 is TGTGCCAGCAGCTTTAGCGGGGGGGCAGTCACGCAGTATTTT. Amino acids: CASSFSGGAVTQYF.

The rearrangement links TRBV28 to TRBJ1-5, with TRBD1 matching over 9 bases. Trimming removed 6 bases from V and 2 bases from J; junction bases left unmatched: 5. The CDR3 is 15 residues long. CDR1 MDHEN and CDR2 SYDVKM come from the germline V gene. The CDR3 is CASSSGQGGNQPQHF. In nucleotides, the CDR3 is TGTGCCAGCAGCTCGGGACAGGGAGGCAATCAGCCCCAGCATTTT.

The CDR3 reads CASSLPTENTGELFF. The CDR3 region has the DNA TGCGCCAGCAGCCTACCGACTGAGAACACCGGGGAGCTGTTTTTT. The gene calls are TRBV5-1 and TRBJ2-2; D unclear. Germline V gene sequence: CDR1 SGHRS, CDR2 YFSETQ. Trimming removed 4 bases from V and 1 base from J, with 11 bases in between. The CDR3 has 15 residues. Drawing the rest from reference TRBV5-1 and TRBJ2-2, the complete variable domain is KAGVTQTPRYLIKTRGQQVTLSCSPISGHRSVSWYQQTPGQGLQFLFEYFSETQRNKGNFPGRFSGRQFSNSRSEMNVSTLELGDSALYLCASSLPTENTGELFFGEGSRLTVL.

J is TRBJ1-4 and V is TRBV6-6; 9 nucleotides match TRBD1. CDR3 size: 16 residues. V dropped 5 bases and J dropped 2; count of bases not matched to a gene: 6. Germline V gene data show CDR1 as MNHNY and CDR2 as SVGAGI (reference sequence). CDR3 amino acids: CASSPGTGLTNEKLFF. The CDR3 nucleotides read TGTGCCAGCAGTCCCGGGACAGGGCTGACTAATGAAAAACTGTTTTTT.

The chain carries TRBV5-3 and TRBJ2-1; 9 bases agree with TRBD2. TRBV5-3 is noted as an ORF with a role that remains uncertain. This CDR3 region has 14 residues. The CDR3 DNA reads as TGTCCTCTAAGCCCAGCGGGGGGTGGCAATGAGCAGTTCTTC. Encoded protein: CPLSPAGGGNEQFF.

The chain combines TRBV28 with TRBJ1-6; D gene unclear. The V end was cut by 9 bases, the J end by 0 bases, with 12 bases between. The CDR3 totals 15 residues. Looked up from germline, CDR1 is MDHEN and CDR2 is SYDVKM. The CDR3 DNA sequence: TGTGCCAGTCTTCCTTCAGACTCCTATAATTCACCCCTCCACTTT. This translates into CASLPSDSYNSPLHF.

J is TRBJ1-1 and V is TRBV12-3 or TRBV12-4; the D is unclear. The CDR3 covers 13 residues. Trimming pared 5 bases from V and 0 bases from J, leaving 7 bases between. CDR3 in DNA: TGTGCCAGCAGTCTCCTTATGAACACTGAAGCTTTCTTT. Its translation is CASSLLMNTEAFF.